A selection of T cell receptor beta chains follows, all from one sample in a study of shared clonotypes between healthy human individuals. Profiled with immunoSEQ multiplex PCR; TCRdb holds only in-frame clones, not every one. The sample consists of approximately 2,200,000 clones, roughly 91% of them appearing once. What was sequenced was naive CD8+ T cells from PBMCs. These receptors originate from a man younger than 35 in good health. Some clones in this sample may be carry-over from other donors' samples. The CDR3 runs from the conserved cysteine through the conserved F or W. Each record gives: clone size, D gene, V gene, CDR3 length, J gene, CDR3 DNA, CDR3 protein. D genes are given only for firm matches. Expanded clones are given a class, and other clones once, few, many or no size at all.

abundance: few
d_gene: -
v_gene: TRBV10-3
len: 12
j_gene: TRBJ2-2
CDR3nt: TGTGCCATCAGAGGGCCCACCGGGGAGCTGTTTTTT
CDR3aa: CAIRGPTGELFF

abundance: -
d_gene: -
v_gene: TRBV28
len: 14
j_gene: TRBJ2-1
CDR3nt: TGTGCCAGCAGTTCAACCGGGAGCTACAATGAGCAGTTCTTC
CDR3aa: CASSSTGSYNEQFF

abundance: -
d_gene: TRBD1
v_gene: TRBV18
len: 15
j_gene: TRBJ2-7
CDR3nt: TGTGCCAGCTCACCCCTCCGGACAGGGACCTACGAGCAGTACTTC
CDR3aa: CASSPLRTGTYEQYF

abundance: -
d_gene: TRBD2
v_gene: TRBV5-3
len: 17
j_gene: TRBJ2-7
CDR3nt: TGTGCCAGAAGCTTGGGTATGGGGCGGGAGTACTCCTACGAGCAGTACTTC
CDR3aa: CARSLGMGREYSYEQYF

abundance: -
d_gene: -
v_gene: TRBV7-6
len: 15
j_gene: TRBJ2-7
CDR3nt: TGTGCCAGCAGCCCGTTCCCGGGAGATAGGGCCGAGCAGTACTTC
CDR3aa: CASSPFPGDRAEQYF

abundance: -
d_gene: TRBD2
v_gene: TRBV7-9
len: 15
j_gene: TRBJ2-5
CDR3nt: TGTGCCAGCAGCCCAGGACTAGCGGGAGTAGAGACCCAGTACTTC
CDR3aa: CASSPGLAGVETQYF

abundance: -
d_gene: TRBD1
v_gene: TRBV27
len: 16
j_gene: TRBJ2-3
CDR3nt: TGTGCCAGCAGTTTGCCGGGACAGGGGTTTTCAGATACGCAGTATTTT
CDR3aa: CASSLPGQGFSDTQYF

abundance: -
d_gene: -
v_gene: TRBV13
len: 16
j_gene: TRBJ2-7
CDR3nt: TGTGCCAGCAGCTTAGGGCCGGCCCCATTCTCCTACGAGCAGTACTTC
CDR3aa: CASSLGPAPFSYEQYF

abundance: once
d_gene: -
v_gene: TRBV7-8
len: 16
j_gene: TRBJ2-7
CDR3nt: TGTGCCAGCAGCTTAGCACAATACGGGCAGGGGTATGAGCAGTACTTC
CDR3aa: CASSLAQYGQGYEQYF

abundance: -
d_gene: -
v_gene: TRBV28
len: 14
j_gene: TRBJ1-1
CDR3nt: TGTGCCAGCAGTCGCGGGACACTGAACACTGAAGCTTTCTTT
CDR3aa: CASSRGTLNTEAFF

abundance: -
d_gene: -
v_gene: TRBV5-1
len: 14
j_gene: TRBJ2-7
CDR3nt: TGCGCCAGCAGCCCCCCTCTAGAAGCCTACGAGCAGTACTTC
CDR3aa: CASSPPLEAYEQYF

abundance: -
d_gene: -
v_gene: TRBV9
len: 17
j_gene: TRBJ1-3
CDR3nt: TGTGCCAGCAGCGTAATGGCAGGCCCATCCTCTGGAAACACCATATATTTT
CDR3aa: CASSVMAGPSSGNTIYF